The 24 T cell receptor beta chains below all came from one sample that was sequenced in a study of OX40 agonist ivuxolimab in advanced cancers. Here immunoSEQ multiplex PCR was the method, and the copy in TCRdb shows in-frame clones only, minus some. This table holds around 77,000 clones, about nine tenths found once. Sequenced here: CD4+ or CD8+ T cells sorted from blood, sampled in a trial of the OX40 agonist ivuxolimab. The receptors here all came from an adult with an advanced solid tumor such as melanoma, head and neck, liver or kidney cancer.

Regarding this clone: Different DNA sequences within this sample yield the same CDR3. The CDR3 protein is CASSLAGQGAETQYF. The CDR3, as DNA: TGCGCCAGCAGCTTGGCAGGGCAGGGGGCAGAGACCCAGTACTTC. This chain uses TRBV5-1 with TRBJ2-5; 8 bases match TRBD1. V lost 0 bases to trimming and J lost 4 bases; unmatched junction nucleotides: 5. Germline V gene data show CDR1 as SGHRS and CDR2 as YFSETQ. The CDR3 is 15 amino acids.

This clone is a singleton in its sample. The CDR3 sequence is CASSLSRTGGYF. CDR3 bases: TGTGCCAGCAGTTTATCTAGAACAGGGGGGTACTTC. V gene TRBV27 combines with J gene TRBJ2-7; TRBD1 agrees at 8 bases. CDR3 length: 12 amino acids. V was pared by 0 bases and J by 12 bases, with 4 bases of the junction left unmatched. Germline V CDR1 and CDR2: MNHEY, SMNVEV (reference sequence).

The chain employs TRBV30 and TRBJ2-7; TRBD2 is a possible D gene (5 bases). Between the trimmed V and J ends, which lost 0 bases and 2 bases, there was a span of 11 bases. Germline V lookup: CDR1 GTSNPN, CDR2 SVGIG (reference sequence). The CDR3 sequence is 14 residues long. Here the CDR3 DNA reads TGTGCCTGGAGTGTAGTTAGGCGGGCCTACGAGCAGTACTTC. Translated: CAWSVVRRAYEQYF.

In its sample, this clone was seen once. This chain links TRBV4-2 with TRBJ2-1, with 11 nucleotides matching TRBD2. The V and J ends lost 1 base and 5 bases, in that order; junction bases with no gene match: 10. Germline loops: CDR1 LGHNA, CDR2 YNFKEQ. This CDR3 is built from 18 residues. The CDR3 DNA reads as TGTGCCAGCAGCCAAGTGGCTTTGGGGACTAGCGGCGACAATGAGCAGTTCTTC. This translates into CASSQVALGTSGDNEQFF.

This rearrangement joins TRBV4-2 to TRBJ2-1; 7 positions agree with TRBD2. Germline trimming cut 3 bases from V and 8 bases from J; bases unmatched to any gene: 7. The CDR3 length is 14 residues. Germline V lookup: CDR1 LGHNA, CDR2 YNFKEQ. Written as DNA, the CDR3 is TGTGCCAGCAGCCAGGGCGGGGGTAGGCATGAGCAGTTCTTC. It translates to CASSQGGGRHEQFF.

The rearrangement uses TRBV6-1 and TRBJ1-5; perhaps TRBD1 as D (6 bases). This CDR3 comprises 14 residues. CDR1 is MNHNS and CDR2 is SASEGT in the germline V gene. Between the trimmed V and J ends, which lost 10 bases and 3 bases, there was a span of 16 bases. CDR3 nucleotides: TGTGCCACCAAACCAGGGGAAGTCAATCAGCCCCAGCATTTT. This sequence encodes CATKPGEVNQPQHF.

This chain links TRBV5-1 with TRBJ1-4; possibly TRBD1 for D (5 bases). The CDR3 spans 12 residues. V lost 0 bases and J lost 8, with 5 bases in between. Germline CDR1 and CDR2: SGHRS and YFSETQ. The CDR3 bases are TGCGCCAGCAGCTTGGACAGGGAAAAACTGTTTTTT. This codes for CASSLDREKLFF.

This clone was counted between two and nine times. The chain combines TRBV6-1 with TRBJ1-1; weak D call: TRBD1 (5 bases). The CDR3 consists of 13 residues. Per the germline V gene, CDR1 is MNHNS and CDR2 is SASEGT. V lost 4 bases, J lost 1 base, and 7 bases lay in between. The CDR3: CASSVTGNTEAFF. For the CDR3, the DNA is TGTGCCAGCAGTGTTACAGGGAACACTGAAGCTTTCTTT.

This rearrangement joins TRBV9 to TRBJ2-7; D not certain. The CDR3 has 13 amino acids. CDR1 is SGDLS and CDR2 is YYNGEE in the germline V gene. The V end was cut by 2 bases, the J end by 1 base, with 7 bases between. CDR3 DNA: TGTGCCAGCAGCGTCGGCAGTTCCTACGAGCAGTACTTC. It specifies CASSVGSSYEQYF.

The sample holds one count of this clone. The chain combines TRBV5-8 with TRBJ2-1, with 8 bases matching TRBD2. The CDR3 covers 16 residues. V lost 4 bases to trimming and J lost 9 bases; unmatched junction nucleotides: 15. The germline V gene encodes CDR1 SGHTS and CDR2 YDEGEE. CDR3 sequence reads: CASSGGYTGGPGEQFF. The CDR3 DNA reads TGTGCCAGCAGCGGGGGGTATACGGGAGGGCCTGGTGAGCAGTTCTTC.

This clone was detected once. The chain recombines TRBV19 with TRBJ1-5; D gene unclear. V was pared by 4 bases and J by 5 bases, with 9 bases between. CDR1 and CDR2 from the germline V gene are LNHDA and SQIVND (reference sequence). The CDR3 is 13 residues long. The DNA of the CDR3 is TGTGCCAGTAGTAAAGCAGGAGATCAGCCCCAGCATTTT. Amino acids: CASSKAGDQPQHF.

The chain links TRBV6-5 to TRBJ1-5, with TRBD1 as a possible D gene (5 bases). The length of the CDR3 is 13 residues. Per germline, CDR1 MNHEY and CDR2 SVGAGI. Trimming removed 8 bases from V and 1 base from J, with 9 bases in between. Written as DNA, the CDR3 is TGTGCCAGCCAGGGATGGAGCAATCAGCCCCAGCATTTT. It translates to CASQGWSNQPQHF.

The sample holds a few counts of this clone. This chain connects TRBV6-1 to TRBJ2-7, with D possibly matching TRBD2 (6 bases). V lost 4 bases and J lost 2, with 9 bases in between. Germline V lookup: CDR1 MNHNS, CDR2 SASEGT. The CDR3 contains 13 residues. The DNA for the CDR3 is TGTGCCAGCAGTGGACTAGTGGCCTACGAGCAGTACTTC. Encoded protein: CASSGLVAYEQYF.

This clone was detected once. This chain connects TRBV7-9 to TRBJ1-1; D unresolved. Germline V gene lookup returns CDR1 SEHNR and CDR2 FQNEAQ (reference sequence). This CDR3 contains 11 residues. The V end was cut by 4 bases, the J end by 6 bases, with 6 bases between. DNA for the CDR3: TGTGCCAGCAGCTCCGGGGCTGAAGCTTTCTTT. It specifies CASSSGAEAFF.

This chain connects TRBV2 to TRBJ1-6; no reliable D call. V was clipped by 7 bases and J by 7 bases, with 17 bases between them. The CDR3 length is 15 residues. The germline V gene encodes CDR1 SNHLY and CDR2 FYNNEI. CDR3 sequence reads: CASKRAPSPNSPLHF. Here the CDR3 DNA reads TGTGCCAGCAAGAGGGCGCCATCCCCGAATTCACCCCTCCACTTT. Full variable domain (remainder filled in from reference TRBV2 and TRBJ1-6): EPEVTQTPSHQVTQMGQEVILRCVPISNHLYFYWYRQILGQKVEFLVSFYNNEISEKSEIFDDQFSVERPDGSNFTLKIRSTKLEDSAMYFCASKRAPSPNSPLHFGNGTRLTVT.

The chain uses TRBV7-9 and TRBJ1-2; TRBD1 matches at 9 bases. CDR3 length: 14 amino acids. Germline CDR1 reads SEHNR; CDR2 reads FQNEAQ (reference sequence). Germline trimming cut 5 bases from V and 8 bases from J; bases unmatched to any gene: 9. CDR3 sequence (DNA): TGTGCCAGCAGCGTTACAGGGGGCTGGTTGGGCTACACCTTC. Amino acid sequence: CASSVTGGWLGYTF.

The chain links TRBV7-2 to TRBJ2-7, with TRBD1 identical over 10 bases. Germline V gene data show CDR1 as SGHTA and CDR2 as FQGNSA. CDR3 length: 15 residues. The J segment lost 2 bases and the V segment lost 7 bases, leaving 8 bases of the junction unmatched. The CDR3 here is CASIPGGQGPYEQYF. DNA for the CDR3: TGTGCCAGCATCCCTGGGGGACAGGGGCCCTACGAGCAGTACTTC.

The CDR3 DNA reads as TGTGCCAGCAGTGAAGCCCCAATCGGACAGGGGAGCACTGAAGCTTTCTTT. Residues: CASSEAPIGQGSTEAFF. The rearrangement links TRBV6-1 to TRBJ1-1; 9 bases line up with TRBD1. Germline lookup yields CDR1 MNHNS and CDR2 SASEGT. After removal of 0 bases from V and 4 bases from J, the junction contained 9 bases not matched to a gene. This CDR3 has 17 residues.

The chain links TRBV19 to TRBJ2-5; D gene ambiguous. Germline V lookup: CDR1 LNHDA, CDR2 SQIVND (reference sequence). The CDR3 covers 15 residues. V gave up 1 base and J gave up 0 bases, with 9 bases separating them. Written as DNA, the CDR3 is TGTGCCAGTAGTATAGGTGGCTACCACCAAGAGACCCAGTACTTC. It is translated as CASSIGGYHQETQYF.

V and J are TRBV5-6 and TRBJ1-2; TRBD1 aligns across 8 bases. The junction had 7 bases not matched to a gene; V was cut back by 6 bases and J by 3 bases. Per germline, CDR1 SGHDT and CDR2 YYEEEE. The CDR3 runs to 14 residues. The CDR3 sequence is CASTSTGGDYGYTF. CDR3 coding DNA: TGTGCCAGCACCTCAACAGGGGGGGACTATGGCTACACCTTC.

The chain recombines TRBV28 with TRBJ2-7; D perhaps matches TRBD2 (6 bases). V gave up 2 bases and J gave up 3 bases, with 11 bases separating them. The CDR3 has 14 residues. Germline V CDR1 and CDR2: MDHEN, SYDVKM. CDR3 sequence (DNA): TGTGCCAGCAGTTTAGGAGGGGACCTCTACGAGCAGTACTTC. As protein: CASSLGGDLYEQYF.

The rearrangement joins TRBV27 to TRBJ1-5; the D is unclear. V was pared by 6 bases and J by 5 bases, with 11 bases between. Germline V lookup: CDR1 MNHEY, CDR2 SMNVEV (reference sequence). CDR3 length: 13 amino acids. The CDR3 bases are TGTGCCAGCAGCCCCTCTTGGGATCAGCCCCAGCATTTT. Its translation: CASSPSWDQPQHF.

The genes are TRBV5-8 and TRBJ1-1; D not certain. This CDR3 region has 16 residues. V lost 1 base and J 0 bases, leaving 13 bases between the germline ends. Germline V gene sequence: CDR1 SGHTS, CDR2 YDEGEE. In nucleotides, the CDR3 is TGTGCCAGCAGCTTGTACGGACGGTACCTGAACACTGAAGCTTTCTTT. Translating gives CASSLYGRYLNTEAFF.

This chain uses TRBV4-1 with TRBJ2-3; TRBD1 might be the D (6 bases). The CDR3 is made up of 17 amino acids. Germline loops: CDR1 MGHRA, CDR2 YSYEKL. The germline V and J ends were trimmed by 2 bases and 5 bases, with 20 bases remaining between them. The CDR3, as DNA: TGCGCCAGCAGCCAACCGACCCGACAGGTGGGGAGAGATACGCAGTATTTT. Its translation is CASSQPTRQVGRDTQYF.